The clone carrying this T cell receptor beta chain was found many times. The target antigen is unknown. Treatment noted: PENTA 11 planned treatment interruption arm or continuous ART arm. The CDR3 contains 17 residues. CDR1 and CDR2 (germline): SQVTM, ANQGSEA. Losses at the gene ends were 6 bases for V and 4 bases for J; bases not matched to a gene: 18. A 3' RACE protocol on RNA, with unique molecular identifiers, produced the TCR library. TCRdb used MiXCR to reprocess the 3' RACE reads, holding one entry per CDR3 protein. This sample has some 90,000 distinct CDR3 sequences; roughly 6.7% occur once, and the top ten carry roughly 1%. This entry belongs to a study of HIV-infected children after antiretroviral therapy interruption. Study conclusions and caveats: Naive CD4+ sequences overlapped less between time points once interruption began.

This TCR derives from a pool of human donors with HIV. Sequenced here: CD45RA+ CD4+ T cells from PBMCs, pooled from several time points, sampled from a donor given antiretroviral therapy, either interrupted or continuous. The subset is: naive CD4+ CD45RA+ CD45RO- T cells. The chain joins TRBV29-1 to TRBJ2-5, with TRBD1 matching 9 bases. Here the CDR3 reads CSVTEWDRVRRGETQYF. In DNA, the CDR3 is TGCAGCGTCACAGAATGGGACAGGGTGAGGAGGGGAGAGACCCAGTACTTC.